This T cell receptor beta chain was sequenced in a study of shared clonotypes between healthy human individuals. The naive CD8 subset, CD45RO-negative cells positively selected for CCR7, excluded terminally differentiated effector memory CD45RA+ cells. Every donor was a Caucasian adult from Nashville, Tennessee. Using about 220 ng DNA, 30,000 or so T cell genomes, the sorted-subset replicate PCRs were run. The data were produced by immunoSEQ multiplex PCR, yet TCRdb's version contains in-frame clones alone and is incomplete. The sample lists about 1.9 million clones; over 85% were seen once. The sample comprised naive CD8+ T cells from PBMCs. The TCR sequence derives from a man between 18 and 35 years old in good health. Some clones in this sample may be carry-over from other donors' samples.

The CDR3 DNA reads as TGCAGCGCCGCGACAGGGTGGGAAAACATTCAGTACTTC. It yields the protein CSAATGWENIQYF. The rearrangement joins TRBV29-1 to TRBJ2-4, with 7 bases that match TRBD1. The J segment lost 5 bases and the V segment lost 7 bases, leaving 8 bases of the junction unmatched. CDR1 is SQVTM, CDR2 ANQGSEA, per germline. CDR3 length: 13 residues.